This entry describes one TCR beta chain. This sample is drawn from a study of blood T cell repertoires in COVID-19. The overall study: T cells, B-cell-depleted T cells, or PBMCs provided the cDNA or gDNA that served as material.

The method was immunoSEQ multiplex PCR; TCRdb's version includes in-frame clones alone and lacks a portion of them. The profile covers 13,000 to 15,000 clones, with less than 90% appearing a single time and about a sixth taken by the ten largest. Losses at the gene ends were 7 bases for V and 4 bases for J; bases not matched to a gene: 7. Germline-derived CDR1 and CDR2 are SGHRS and YFSETQ. The CDR3 sequence is 14 residues long. This chain links TRBV5-1 with TRBJ2-2; 7 positions match TRBD1. The specimen was peripheral blood. The sequence derives from a man aged 35-49 years with active or convalescent COVID-19. This CDR3 reads CASSPGQPTGELFF. The CDR3 region has the DNA TGCGCCAGCTCTCCGGGACAGCCCACCGGGGAGCTGTTTTTT.